These T cell receptor beta chains were read from a single sample in a study of control samples from healthy donors and cancer patients. Sequenced by immunoSEQ multiplex PCR; TCRdb stores in-frame clones only, minus some. Among tens of thousands of clones listed, less than 95% were seen once. Sequencing was carried out using PBMCs. Receptors were obtained from a woman in her thirties or forties with head and neck cancer. Each CDR3 is given with its conserved first and last residue. A D gene is named only where the DNA matches it firmly. A row's size may be missing; if present it is once, few, many or a size class.

j_call d_call clone_size v_call cdr3_length cdr3_nt cdr3_aa
TRBJ2-1 TRBD2 - TRBV7-7 15 TGTGCCAGCAGCTTAAGACTAGCGGCCTACAATGAGCAGTTCTTC CASSLRLAAYNEQFF
TRBJ2-5 TRBD1 - TRBV5-1 15 TGCGCCAGCAGCCCCGGGACAGGGGCCCAAGAGACCCAGTACTTC CASSPGTGAQETQYF
TRBJ1-2 - - TRBV2 13 TGTGCCAGCAGTGAAAGGCTCGGGGATGGCTACACCTTC CASSERLGDGYTF
TRBJ2-7 - - TRBV6-5 12 TGTGCCAGCAGCCATCCCTCCCGGGCGCCCTGCTTC CASSHPSRAPCF
TRBJ2-5 TRBD2 - TRBV2 16 TGTGCCAGCACCTGGGAACTAGCGGGGACCCAAGAGACCCAGTACTTC CASTWELAGTQETQYF
TRBJ1-2 - - TRBV5-1 13 TGCGCCAGCAGCTTGGTAGGAGAGGATGGCTACACCTTC CASSLVGEDGYTF
TRBJ1-1 - - TRBV5-4 15 TGTGCCAGCAGCTTGGTCAGCGGGGGAGGCACTGAAGCTTTCTTT CASSLVSGGGTEAFF
TRBJ1-2 - - TRBV7-8 13 TGTGCCAGCAGCTGGGCCCCTGCCGCTGGCTACACCTTC CASSWAPAAGYTF
TRBJ2-5 - - TRBV18 12 TGTGCCAGCTCAGAAGAATCGGAGACCCAGTACTTC CASSEESETQYF
TRBJ2-1 - - TRBV6-6 14 TGTGCCAGCAGTTACTCGCCAGGCTACAATGAGCAGTTCTTC CASSYSPGYNEQFF
TRBJ2-1 TRBD1 - TRBV18 14 TGTGCCAGCTCGCCGGGACAGGGTGCGAATGAGCAGTTCTTC CASSPGQGANEQFF
TRBJ2-5 TRBD2 once TRBV4-1 15 TGCGCCAGCAGCCAAGATCGGGAGGCCCAGGAGACCCAGTACTTC CASSQDREAQETQYF
TRBJ1-1 - - TRBV6-1 14 TGTGCCAGCAGTGAGGGGACGTTGAACACTGAAGCTTTCTTT CASSEGTLNTEAFF
TRBJ2-7 - - TRBV11-2 15 TGTGCCAGCAGCTTTGAAGTCGGCAGGAGCTACGAGCAGTACTTC CASSFEVGRSYEQYF
TRBJ1-1 - - TRBV18 18 TGTGCCAGCTCCCCATCTCGCGTGATCGAAGGGGAGAACACTGAAGCTTTCTTT CASSPSRVIEGENTEAFF
TRBJ2-7 TRBD2 - TRBV3-1/TRBV3-2 18 TGTGCCAGCAGTAAAGAGAGGGGACTAGCGGGAGCCTCCTACGAGCAGTACTTC CASSKERGLAGASYEQYF
TRBJ2-4 - once TRBV5-4 14 TGTGCCAGCAGCCCGGAGCGATTTGGAAACATTCAGTACTTC CASSPERFGNIQYF
TRBJ1-6 - - TRBV3-1/TRBV3-2 18 TGTGCCAGCAGCCCTCGGAGGCTTAGGGGCTCCTATAATTCACCCCTCCACTTT CASSPRRLRGSYNSPLHF
TRBJ1-1 - - TRBV5-1 12 TGCGCCAGCAGCTTGTCTAGCAGTGAAGCTTTCTTT CASSLSSSEAFF
TRBJ1-2 - - TRBV5-1 17 TGCGCCAGCAGTCTAAACCCCGACTCAGGGTTTTGGAATGGCTACACCTTC CASSLNPDSGFWNGYTF
TRBJ2-5 - - TRBV7-7 16 TGTGCCAGCAGCCCAAGTATAGCCGGGGTCCAAGAGACCCAGTACTTC CASSPSIAGVQETQYF
TRBJ2-3 TRBD2 - TRBV28 19 TGTGCCAGCGGATTCGACGGGACTAGCGGGAGGGCCAGTACAGATACGCAGTATTTT CASGFDGTSGRASTDTQYF
TRBJ1-5 - - TRBV6-4 13 TGTGCCAGCAGTGAGTTTAGCAATCAGCCCCAGCATTTT CASSEFSNQPQHF
TRBJ1-2 - - TRBV30 14 TGTGCCTGGATAATGCTCGCGGGGGTCGGTGGCTACACCTTC CAWIMLAGVGGYTF
TRBJ1-5 - - TRBV3-1/TRBV3-2 12 TGTGCCAGCAGCGACAGCGCAGGGCCCCAGCATTTT CASSDSAGPQHF
TRBJ2-1 TRBD2 - TRBV12-3/TRBV12-4 13 TGTGCCAGCAGTCAGGGACTAGCTTGGGAGCAGTTCTTC CASSQGLAWEQFF
TRBJ1-2 TRBD1 - TRBV7-8 15 TGTGCCAGCAGCCAACCGGACAGGCTTAACTATGGCTACACCTTC CASSQPDRLNYGYTF
TRBJ1-5 - - TRBV7-8 15 TGTGCCAGCAGCTTAAGTGGGGATCGCAATCAGCCCCAGCATTTT CASSLSGDRNQPQHF
TRBJ2-7 - - TRBV19 14 TGTGCCAGTAGTCTCCACGGGGCCCTCTACGAGCAGTACTTC CASSLHGALYEQYF
TRBJ2-6 TRBD1 - TRBV30 16 TGTGCCTGGGAGGTGGCAGGGGGTGCGGGGGCCAACGTCCTGACTTTC CAWEVAGGAGANVLTF
TRBJ2-7 TRBD2 few TRBV7-3 14 TGTGCCAGCAGCTTAAGGGGGACTAGCTTCGAGCAGTACTTC CASSLRGTSFEQYF
TRBJ1-2 - - TRBV5-4 13 TGTGCCAGCAGCTTACTTGGACGGAATGGCTACACCTTC CASSLLGRNGYTF
TRBJ1-2 TRBD1 - TRBV28 14 TGTGCCAGCACCCCAGGACAGGGACTCGGTGGCTACACCTTC CASTPGQGLGGYTF
TRBJ2-7 - - TRBV3-1/TRBV3-2 15 TGTGCCAGCAGCCAAGTGGCTAGCGAGTCCTACGAGCAGTACTTC CASSQVASESYEQYF
TRBJ2-1 TRBD1 - TRBV7-9 13 TGTGCCAGCAGCAAGGACAGGGTCACTGAGCAGTTCTTC CASSKDRVTEQFF
TRBJ1-2 - - TRBV6-6 13 TGTGCCAGCAGGTACCCGAAGAATGGAGGCTACACCTTC CASRYPKNGGYTF
TRBJ1-1 - - TRBV28 13 TGTGCCAGCAGTTTATGGCAGAACACTGAAGCTTTCTTT CASSLWQNTEAFF
TRBJ1-4 TRBD1 - TRBV5-4 15 TGTGCCGGCAGCTTAGGACAGGGGACTAATGAAAAACTGTTTTTT CAGSLGQGTNEKLFF
TRBJ2-1 - - TRBV15 17 TGTGCCACCAGCTCCCAGAGCTGGGGGGTCCGCTACAATGAGCAGTTCTTC CATSSQSWGVRYNEQFF
TRBJ2-7 - - TRBV27 13 TGTGCCAGCAGTTTCGGGGGATCCTACGAGCAGTACTTC CASSFGGSYEQYF
TRBJ2-1 TRBD2 - TRBV4-1 18 TGCGCCAGCAGCCAGGGGACTAGCGGGGGCGGTCCTGGTAATGAGCAGTTCTTC CASSQGTSGGGPGNEQFF
TRBJ1-1 TRBD1 - TRBV27 16 TGTGCCAGCAGACAACTCGGACAGGGGAGGGGCACTGAAGCTTTCTTT CASRQLGQGRGTEAFF
TRBJ2-7 - - TRBV5-3 15 TGTGCCAGAAGCTTGGCCGGGTGGCTCTCCTACGAGCAGTACTTC CARSLAGWLSYEQYF
TRBJ1-3 TRBD1 - TRBV5-1 19 TGCGCCAGCAAAAGGACAGGGGGCTTAACTACGGGCTCTGGAAACACCATATATTTT CASKRTGGLTTGSGNTIYF
TRBJ1-4 - - TRBV5-8 15 TGTGCCAGCAGCCCGTGGGGGGCTACTAATGAAAAACTGTTTTTT CASSPWGATNEKLFF
TRBJ2-4 - - TRBV6-2/TRBV6-3 16 TGTGCCAGCAGTCCACAGGGAGTTCTAGCCAAAAACATTCAGTACTTC CASSPQGVLAKNIQYF
TRBJ1-1 - once TRBV3-1/TRBV3-2 14 TGTGCCAGCAGCCATCTTACAGAGAACACTGAAGCTTTCTTT CASSHLTENTEAFF